This T cell receptor (beta chain) was retrieved from a study of breast tumors, draining lymph nodes, adjacent tissues. Germline V gene lookup returns CDR1 SQVTM and CDR2 ANQGSEA. The CDR3 has 12 amino acids. V was shortened by 5 bases and J by 3 bases, with 9 bases between the two germline ends. TCRdb ran MiXCR on the multiplex PCR reads and lists one entry per CDR3 protein. Of 7,500 or so distinct CDR3 sequences listed, around 70% are singletons. Points on this clonotype: Its antigen is not identified.

Overall study findings and caveats: Compared with basal-like, luminal-like tumors shared significantly more repertoire with nontumor tissue.

The chain combines TRBV29-1 with TRBJ2-3, with a weak D call TRBD1 (5 bases). This TCR came from a female donor with breast cancer. Some clones in this sample may be carry-over from other donors' samples. What was sequenced was tumor-adjacent breast tissue. CDR3 amino acids: CSVQKGTDTQYF. DNA of the CDR3: TGCAGCGTTCAGAAGGGGACAGATACGCAGTATTTT.